This paragraph reports one TCR beta chain. Its antigen remains unknown. Here immunoSEQ multiplex PCR was the method, and the copy in TCRdb shows in-frame clones only, minus some. The sample has over 40,000 clones, 88% seen once. The source of the sample is a study of T cells in localized non-small cell lung cancer. Overall study findings and caveats: Sequencing involved a lone tumor region, leaving heterogeneity possible. A median of roughly 52 of the top 100 tumor clones appeared in adjacent lung, which was paired and uninvolved. Among the tissues sampled, uninvolved adjacent lung had the highest T cell clonality, above tumor.

Germline assignment: CDR1 SGDLS and CDR2 YYNGEE. J lost 3 bases, V lost 0 bases, and 5 bases had no gene match. This CDR3 spans 15 amino acids. This TCR was recovered from an older female donor with stage I squamous cell lung carcinoma. The chain joins TRBV9 to TRBJ2-7; 8 positions match TRBD2. The material was peripheral blood, obtained before any cancer treatment. For the CDR3, the DNA is TGTGCCAGCAGCGTAGCTGCAGCGGGAGTCTACGAGCAGTACTTC. As protein: CASSVAAAGVYEQYF.